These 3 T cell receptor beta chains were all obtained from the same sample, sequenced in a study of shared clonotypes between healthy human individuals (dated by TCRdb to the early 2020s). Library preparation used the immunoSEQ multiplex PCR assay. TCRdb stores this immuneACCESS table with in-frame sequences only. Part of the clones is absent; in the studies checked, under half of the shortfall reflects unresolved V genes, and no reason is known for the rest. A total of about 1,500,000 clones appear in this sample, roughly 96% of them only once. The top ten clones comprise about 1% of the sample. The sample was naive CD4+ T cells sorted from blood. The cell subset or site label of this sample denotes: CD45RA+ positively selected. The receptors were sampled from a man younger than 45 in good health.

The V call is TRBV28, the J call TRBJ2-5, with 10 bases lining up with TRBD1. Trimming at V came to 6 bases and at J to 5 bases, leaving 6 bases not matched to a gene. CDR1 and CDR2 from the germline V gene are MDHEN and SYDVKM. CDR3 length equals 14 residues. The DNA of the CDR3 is TGTGCCAGCAGGACAGGGGGCAGCTTGGAGACCCAGTACTTC. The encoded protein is CASRTGGSLETQYF.

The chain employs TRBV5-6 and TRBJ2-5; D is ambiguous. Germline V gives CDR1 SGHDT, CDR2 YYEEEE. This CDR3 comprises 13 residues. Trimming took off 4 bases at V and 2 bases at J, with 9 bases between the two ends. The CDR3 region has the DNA TGTGCCAGCAGCCCCGAAGTACAAGAGACCCAGTACTTC. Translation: CASSPEVQETQYF. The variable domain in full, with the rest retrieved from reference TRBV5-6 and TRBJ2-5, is DAGVTQSPTHLIKTRGQQVTLRCSPKSGHDTVSWYQQALGQGPQFIFQYYEEEERQRGNFPDRFSGHQFPNYSSELNVNALLLGDSALYLCASSPEVQETQYFGPGTRLLVL.

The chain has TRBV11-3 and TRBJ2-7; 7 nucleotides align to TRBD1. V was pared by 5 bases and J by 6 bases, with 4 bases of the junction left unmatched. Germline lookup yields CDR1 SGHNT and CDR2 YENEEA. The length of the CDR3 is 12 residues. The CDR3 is CASSQRDSEQYF. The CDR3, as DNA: TGTGCCAGCAGCCAACGGGACAGCGAGCAGTACTTC. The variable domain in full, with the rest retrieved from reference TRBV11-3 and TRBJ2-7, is EAGVVQSPRYKIIEKKQPVAFWCNPISGHNTLYWYLQNLGQGPELLIRYENEEAVDDSQLPKDRFSAERLKGVDSTLKIQPAELGDSAVYLCASSQRDSEQYFGPGTRLTVT.